This T cell receptor (beta chain) originates from a study of shared clonotypes between healthy human individuals (dated by TCRdb to the early 2020s). Regarding the study in general: A couple of women and a few men aged 18 to 49 years were included in the cohort. For each donor, CD4 naive and CD4 memory were each given three plates, CD8 naive was given two plates, and CD8 memory was given one plate. Blood TCR repertoires of a handful of healthy adults were deeply sequenced to estimate repertoire size and the extent of clonotype sharing between individuals. Different laboratories and diverse techniques were used to prepare libraries and sequence TCR repertoires, to increase sequencing depth and limit assay-specific biases. Between about 0.85 and 10 billion PBMCs per donor were obtained by leukapheresis.

A note on this clone: Its antigen remains unidentified. Base-call qualities are not available, and no considerably larger clone is one nucleotide away.

Using the deep immunoSEQ assay, multiplex PCR amplified TCR CDR3 regions from genomic DNA. For each cell subset, the extracted genomic DNA was distributed evenly across all wells of several immunoSEQ 96-well plates, and each plate served as one replicate. Each replicate PCR for sorted subsets received about 210 ng genomic DNA, equal to around 32,000 T cell genomes. Purified libraries were quantified with a Qubit 3.0 fluorometer, sized on a Bioanalyzer 2100, and re-quantified with the KAPA Library Quantification kit. A separate single-read 150-cycle Illumina NextSeq 550 flow cell was used to sequence each immunoSEQ 96-well plate. The authors' pipeline ran thus. Because only junctional sequences without quality scores were contained in the immunoSEQ output, filtering matching that applied to full-length reads could not be performed. Sequences were annotated with PyIR, a Python wrapper for IgBLAST v1.9, and V/J genes and CDR3 were assigned using IMGT germline references. Any read was removed if the V/J assignment was weak (E-value above 1e-6), the CDR3 was missing, or the read contained stop codons, out-of-frame junctions, or ambiguous translated residues. V3J clonotypes were defined as sequences sharing an identical inferred V gene, J gene, and CDR3 amino acid sequence. Percentage overlap between repertoires was calculated by dividing the number of shared unique clonotypes by the size of the smaller repertoire. RTK rarefaction, the Chao1 estimator, and Recon v2.1 estimates of unobserved clonotypes were used to assess repertoire richness. Generation probabilities were computed with OLGA for all TCRbeta clonotypes obtained by the gDNA method from a few donors. TCRdb carries this immuneACCESS record with in-frame sequences only. Its versions omit some clonotypes, under half of them owing to an unresolved V gene in the studies checked, with the rest unexplained. V, J and clone size are those of that table, while D and trimming were read from the DNA. This sample has approximately 1.5 million clones in its table, and approximately 98% of those were observed once. The ten largest clones add up to around 0.47% of the sample.

Broad study findings and their caveats: Pairwise subsampling indicated that sequencing depth was expected to affect the degree of clonotype sharing among donors. Because the study included a small number of donors, the genetic and exposure-history diversity represented was limited. Estimated clonotype richness was generally larger for naive than for memory subsets. Sampling was restricted to blood, and TCR repertoires in tissue are likely to differ from TCR repertoires in blood. Across four donors, approximately 4.6% of naive CD4, roughly 3.3% of naive CD8, under 2.5% of memory CD4, and around 0.4% of memory CD8 clonotypes were shared. Clonotypes shared by all four sorted-subset donors showed higher generation probabilities than non-shared clonotypes. Incomplete sequencing was indicated by rarefaction of sorted-subset datasets, despite the large sequencing depth.

The CDR3 runs 22 amino acids, cysteine and phenylalanine included. Only the CDR3 region is kept as DNA, spanning 66 bases read in frame from base 1. Relative to germline, V is 6 bases shorter and J is 2 bases shorter, with 35 bases between their ends. The germline V gene (reference sequence) specifies LNHDA as CDR1 and SQIVND as CDR2. Donors were healthy HIV-negative adults with no recently reported acute infections or vaccinations. Every donor was a Caucasian adult residing in Nashville, Tennessee, USA. CD4+ T cells were enriched through magnetic negative selection, after which naive cells were positively selected on CD45RA and the remaining negative fraction served as the memory subset. After blood collection by leukapheresis, PBMCs were isolated using Ficoll-Histopaque density gradient centrifugation and then cryopreserved in the vapor phase of liquid nitrogen. Analytical flow cytometry was used to check the purity and quantity of every magnetically sorted T cell population. Genomic DNA was isolated from each sorted fraction and quantified by UV absorbance on a Nanodrop 2000c.

The specimen was naive CD4+ T cells sorted from blood. The sample's cell subset or site label, in plain terms: CD45RA+ positively selected. The receptor was derived from a man aged 25 to 40 in good health. The sequence links TRBV19 to TRBJ2-1; the D region may be TRBD1 or TRBD2, each matching 6 bases equally. The nucleotide sequence is given as TGTGCCAGTAGCACCACAGGGTGGTTTGGGAAGGAGCTAGCGAGCCCCTACAATGAGCAGTTCTTC. This yields the protein CASSTTGWFGKELASPYNEQFF.